The text below deals with one T cell receptor beta chain. Its specificity is unknown. TCRdb itself ran the reads through MiXCR, one entry per CDR3 protein. The repertoire consists of approximately 21,000 distinct CDR3 sequences, with roughly half occurring once and the leading ten covering around 4.8%. This sample was taken from a study of type 1 regulatory T cells. Overall study context: An in vitro protocol generated T-allo10, a Tr1-enriched, alloantigen-specific CD4 T cell product.

The germline V gene encodes CDR1 KGHDR and CDR2 SFDVKD. CDR3 length equals 14 residues. Trimming stripped 0 bases from V and 3 bases from J, with 7 bases between. The clonotype originates from a human donor in good health. The rearrangement links TRBV24-1 to TRBJ2-5; D is uncertain. The source material was cultured T cells, either the whole culture or a sorted T cell fraction (not recorded which). The CDR3 is CATSDLPPKETQYF. CDR3 DNA: TGTGCCACCAGTGATTTGCCACCTAAAGAGACCCAGTACTTC.